This TCR beta chain is from a study of blood T cell repertoires in COVID-19. Looking at the study overall: Samples came from the United States, Italy and Spain, spanning acute and convalescent COVID-19. The cDNA or gDNA used as material had been derived from T cells, B-cell-depleted T cells, or PBMCs.

Methods used by the authors: Reference gene primers were amplified, and this amplification served to estimate nucleated cell counts. TCRdb's table, derived via immunoSEQ multiplex PCR, lists solely in-frame clones and lacks some. The V and J calls and the clone size are those of that table, but D and trimming were determined from the DNA. The sample holds more than 95,000 clones, about 91% seen once. The CDR3 loop spans 15 amino acids. Trimming took 2 bases from V and 4 from J, leaving 14 bases between them. CDR1 and CDR2 (germline): MNHEY, SMNVEV (reference sequence). The rearrangement links TRBV27 to TRBJ1-2; the D is unclear. Material: peripheral blood. This TCR came from a human donor in a cohort sampled during active COVID-19. This chain's CDR3 is CASSLVGPGSYGYTF. CDR3 bases: TGTGCCAGCAGTTTAGTCGGTCCCGGGTCCTATGGCTACACCTTC.